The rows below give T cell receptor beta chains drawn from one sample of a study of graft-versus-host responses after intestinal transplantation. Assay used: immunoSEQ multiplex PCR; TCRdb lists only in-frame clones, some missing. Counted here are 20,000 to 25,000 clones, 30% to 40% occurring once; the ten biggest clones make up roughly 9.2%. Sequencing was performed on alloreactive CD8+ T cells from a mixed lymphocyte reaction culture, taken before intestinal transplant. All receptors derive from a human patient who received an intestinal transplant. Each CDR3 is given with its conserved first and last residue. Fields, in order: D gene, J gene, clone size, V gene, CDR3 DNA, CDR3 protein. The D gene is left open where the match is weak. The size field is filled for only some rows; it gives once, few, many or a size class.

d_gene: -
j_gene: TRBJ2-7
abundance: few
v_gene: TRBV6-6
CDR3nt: TGTGCCAGCGGAGGTTCCCCCCTCTACGAGCAGTACTTC
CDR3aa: CASGGSPLYEQYF

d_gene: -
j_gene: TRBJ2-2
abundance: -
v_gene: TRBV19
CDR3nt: TGTGCCAGTAGTGGGGGACGGTACACCGGGGAGCTGTTTTTT
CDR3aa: CASSGGRYTGELFF

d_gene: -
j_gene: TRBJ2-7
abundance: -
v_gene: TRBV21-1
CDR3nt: TGTGCCAGAGCAGGAAAGGGACTAGCGAACCCCTACGAGCAGTACTTC
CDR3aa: CARAGKGLANPYEQYF

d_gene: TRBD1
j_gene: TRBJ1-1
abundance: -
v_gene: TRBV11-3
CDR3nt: TGTGCCAGCAGCCTCCAGACAGGGAGGGCTGAAGCTTTCTTT
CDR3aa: CASSLQTGRAEAFF

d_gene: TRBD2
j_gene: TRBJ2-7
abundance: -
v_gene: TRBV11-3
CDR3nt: TGTGCCAGCGGTCCGGGAGGGGGATACGAGCAGTACTTC
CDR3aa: CASGPGGGYEQYF

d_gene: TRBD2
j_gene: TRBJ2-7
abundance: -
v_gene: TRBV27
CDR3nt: TGTGCCAGCAGCAAATTTAGCGGGATTGATTTGTGGAAGCAGTACTTC
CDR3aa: CASSKFSGIDLWKQYF

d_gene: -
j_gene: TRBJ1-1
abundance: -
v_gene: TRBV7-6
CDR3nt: TGTGCCAGCAGCTTCGAAGAGAACACTGAAGCTTTCTTT
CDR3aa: CASSFEENTEAFF

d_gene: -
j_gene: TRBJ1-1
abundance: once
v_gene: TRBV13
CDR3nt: TGTGCCAGCAGCTTAGCCGGGGCGTTTGAAGCTTTCTTT
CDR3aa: CASSLAGAFEAFF

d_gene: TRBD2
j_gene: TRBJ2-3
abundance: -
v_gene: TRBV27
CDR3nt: TGTGCCAGCAGGCCGGGAGGTGGAGATACGCAGTATTTT
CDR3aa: CASRPGGGDTQYF

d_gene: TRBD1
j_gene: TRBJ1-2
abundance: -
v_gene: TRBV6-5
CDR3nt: TGTGCCAGCAGTTACTCAGCGACAGGGTGGGACTATGGCTACACCTTC
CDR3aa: CASSYSATGWDYGYTF

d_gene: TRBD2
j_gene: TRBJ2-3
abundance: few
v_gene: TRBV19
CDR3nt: TGTGCCAGTAGTATTGGTGGCGGGAGGTTGTCAGATACGCAGTATTTT
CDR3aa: CASSIGGGRLSDTQYF

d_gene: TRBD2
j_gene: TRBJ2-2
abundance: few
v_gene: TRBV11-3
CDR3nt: TGTGCCAGCAGCTTAGAAGTTAGCGGGAGGACCGGGGAGCTGTTTTTT
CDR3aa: CASSLEVSGRTGELFF

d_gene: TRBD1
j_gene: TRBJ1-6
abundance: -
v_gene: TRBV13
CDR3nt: TGTGCCAGCAGCTCGACAGGGAAGGGCTATAATTCACCTCTCCACTTT
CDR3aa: CASSSTGKGYNSPLHF

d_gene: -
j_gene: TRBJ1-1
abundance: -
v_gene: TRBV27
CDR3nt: TGTGCCAGCAGTTTGTCAGTGAACACTGAAGCTTTCTTT
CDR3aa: CASSLSVNTEAFF

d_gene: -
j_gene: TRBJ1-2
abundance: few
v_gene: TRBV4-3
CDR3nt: TGCGCCAGCAGCCAAGAGGGGCAGGGTGCCCCCTATGGCTACACCTTC
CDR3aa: CASSQEGQGAPYGYTF

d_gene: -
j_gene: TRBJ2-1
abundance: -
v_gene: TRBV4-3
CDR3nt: TGCGCCAGCAGCCAACCAGCAGAGGGGCATGAGCAGTTCTTC
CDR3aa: CASSQPAEGHEQFF

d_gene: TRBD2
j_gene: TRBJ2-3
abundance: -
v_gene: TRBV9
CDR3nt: TGTGCCAGCAGCGCGAGCGGGGGGGCCACAGATACGCAGTATTTT
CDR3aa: CASSASGGATDTQYF

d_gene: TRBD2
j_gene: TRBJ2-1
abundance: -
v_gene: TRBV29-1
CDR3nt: TGCAGCGTTGAAGACGGGACTAGCGCATACAATGAGCAGTTCTTC
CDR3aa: CSVEDGTSAYNEQFF

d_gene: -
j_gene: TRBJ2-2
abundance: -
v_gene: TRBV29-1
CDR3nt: TGCAGCGTTTACAGGGACACCGGGGAGCTGTTTTTT
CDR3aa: CSVYRDTGELFF

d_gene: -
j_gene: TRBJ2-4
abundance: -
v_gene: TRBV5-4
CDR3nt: TGTGCCAGCAGCTTGGTGGGGTCGAGCAAAAACATTCAGTACTTC
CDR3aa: CASSLVGSSKNIQYF

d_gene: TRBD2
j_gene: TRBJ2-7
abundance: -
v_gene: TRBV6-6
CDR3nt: TGTGCCAGCAGTTATGATGGACCAGCGGGGGGCGAGCAGTACTTC
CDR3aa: CASSYDGPAGGEQYF